Listed below are T cell receptor beta chains from one sample, sequenced in a study of CD8 T cells in Susac syndrome. One entry per CDR3 protein, called by TCRdb with MiXCR from the immunoSEQ multiplex PCR reads. Of approximately 190,000 distinct CDR3 sequences in the sample, 90% to 95% were seen once. The sequencing sample was made of CD4+ T cells from PBMCs. All receptors derive from a human donor in good health. Both conserved end residues are part of each CDR3. A D gene is named only where the DNA matches it firmly. The listing skips clone size in some rows; elsewhere it reads once, few, many or a size class.

v_call	clone_size	d_call	cdr3_length	j_call	cdr3_aa	cdr3_nt
TRBV29-1	few	TRBD1	12	TRBJ1-2	CSGETGNYGYTF	TGCAGCGGCGAGACAGGGAACTATGGCTACACCTTC
TRBV12-3/TRBV12-4	-	TRBD1	15	TRBJ2-7	CASSQTGTGGNEQYF	TGTGCCAGCAGCCAGACCGGGACAGGGGGCAACGAGCAGTACTTC
TRBV29-1	-	TRBD1	14	TRBJ1-2	CSVPRGTGEGGYTF	TGCAGCGTGCCCCGAGGGACAGGGGAGGGTGGCTACACCTTC
TRBV28	once	-	16	TRBJ1-2	CASRKWGQSRAYGYTF	TGTGCCAGCAGGAAGTGGGGGCAGAGCCGGGCCTATGGCTACACCTTC
TRBV5-1	few	TRBD1	14	TRBJ2-2	CASSRDRGTGELFF	TGCGCCAGCAGCAGGGACAGGGGAACCGGGGAGCTGTTTTTT
TRBV4-3	-	-	15	TRBJ1-3	CASSQREGSGNTIYF	TGCGCCAGCAGCCAACGTGAGGGCTCTGGAAACACCATATATTTT
TRBV29-1	once	-	15	TRBJ2-5	CSVEDMAAIQETQYF	TGCAGCGTTGAAGATATGGCGGCCATCCAAGAGACCCAGTACTTC
TRBV20-1	once	TRBD1	16	TRBJ2-1	CSARDVMGDRDNEQFF	TGCAGTGCTAGAGATGTTATGGGGGACAGGGACAATGAGCAGTTCTTC
TRBV30	-	-	17	TRBJ1-6	CAWGPRTRSSYNSPLHF	TGTGCCTGGGGTCCCCGGACGAGGAGCTCCTATAATTCACCCCTCCACTTT
TRBV5-1	-	-	16	TRBJ1-2	CASSSGHDQGSYGYTF	TGCGCCAGCAGCTCCGGTCACGATCAGGGGTCCTATGGCTACACCTTC
TRBV19	-	TRBD2	18	TRBJ2-1	CASSIDRTSGGVDNEQFF	TGTGCCAGTAGTATAGATCGTACTAGCGGGGGAGTGGACAATGAGCAGTTCTTC
TRBV14	-	TRBD2	15	TRBJ2-4	CASSQLAGGPGIQYF	TGTGCCAGCAGCCAACTAGCGGGGGGGCCGGGCATTCAGTACTTC
TRBV24-1	-	-	14	TRBJ2-1	CATSGTVMSGEQFF	TGTGCCACCAGTGGGACAGTGATGAGTGGTGAGCAGTTCTTC
TRBV29-1	-	-	11	TRBJ2-3	CSVEFSLGQYF	TGCAGCGTTGAATTTTCCCTCGGGCAGTATTTT
TRBV27	-	-	16	TRBJ1-5	CASSLGGWYGNQPQHF	TGTGCCAGCAGTTTAGGGGGCTGGTACGGCAATCAGCCCCAGCATTTT
TRBV9	-	TRBD2	15	TRBJ2-1	CASSVGAGTTNEQFF	TGTGCCAGCAGCGTTGGAGCGGGAACCACCAATGAGCAGTTCTTC
TRBV3-1	-	TRBD1	14	TRBJ1-1	CASRPGGMNTEAFF	TGTGCCAGCAGACCAGGGGGCATGAACACTGAAGCTTTCTTT
TRBV7-3	-	-	17	TRBJ2-5	CASSPGWGSRAQETQYF	TGTGCCAGCAGCCCCGGATGGGGGTCGAGGGCCCAAGAGACCCAGTACTTC
TRBV7-3	-	-	15	TRBJ2-1	CASSLTGSPHNEQFF	TGTGCCAGCAGCTTAACAGGGAGCCCTCACAATGAGCAGTTCTTC
TRBV5-4	once	-	16	TRBJ2-3	CASSLDRTGYTDTQYF	TGTGCCAGCAGCTTGGACCGAACAGGGTATACAGATACGCAGTATTTT
TRBV7-2	-	TRBD1	16	TRBJ1-2	CASSHRQGASNYGYTF	TGTGCCAGCAGCCACAGACAGGGGGCTTCTAACTATGGCTACACCTTC
TRBV29-1	-	TRBD1	12	TRBJ1-2	CSVAGQGHGYTF	TGCAGCGTAGCCGGACAGGGCCATGGCTACACCTTC
TRBV28	-	TRBD1	13	TRBJ1-6	CASTPSGGSPLHF	TGTGCCAGCACCCCCTCAGGGGGCTCACCCCTCCACTTT
TRBV5-1	-	-	14	TRBJ2-7	CASTGARAGHEQYF	TGCGCCAGCACCGGGGCCAGGGCAGGGCACGAGCAGTACTTC
TRBV29-1	-	-	12	TRBJ1-2	CSVEQGIYGYTF	TGCAGCGTTGAACAGGGTATCTATGGCTACACCTTC
TRBV12-3/TRBV12-4	-	-	14	TRBJ2-2	CASSPQGVPGELFF	TGTGCCAGCAGTCCACAGGGAGTCCCCGGGGAGCTGTTTTTT
TRBV18	-	-	19	TRBJ1-4	CASSPLGPGQVATNEKLFF	TGTGCCAGCTCACCCCTGGGGCCGGGACAAGTTGCAACTAATGAAAAACTGTTTTTT
TRBV6-2/TRBV6-3	-	TRBD2	17	TRBJ2-7	CASSATSGGLLVYEQYF	TGTGCCAGCAGTGCGACTAGCGGGGGACTCCTCGTCTACGAGCAGTACTTC
TRBV6-5	-	-	16	TRBJ1-2	CASSYLGLGGYIGYTF	TGTGCCAGCAGTTACCTCGGACTAGGAGGGTACATTGGCTACACCTTC
TRBV7-6	-	-	14	TRBJ2-5	CASSSRESQETQYF	TGTGCCAGCAGCTCCCGAGAGAGCCAAGAGACCCAGTACTTC
TRBV5-6	once	-	14	TRBJ2-1	CASSLGRSGNEQFF	TGTGCCAGCAGCTTGGGGAGAAGCGGCAATGAGCAGTTCTTC
TRBV11-2	-	-	15	TRBJ2-3	CASSSGTRSTDTQYF	TGTGCCAGCAGCTCAGGGACCCGTAGCACAGATACGCAGTATTTT
TRBV29-1	-	-	12	TRBJ1-2	CSGRDGSYGYTF	TGCAGCGGGCGGGACGGTAGCTATGGCTACACCTTC
TRBV7-3	once	-	15	TRBJ2-1	CASSPGRPGYNEQFF	TGTGCCAGCAGCCCCGGACGGCCTGGCTACAATGAGCAGTTCTTC
TRBV12-3/TRBV12-4	-	TRBD1	16	TRBJ1-3	CASSFSHRGQRNTIYF	TGTGCCAGCAGTTTTTCTCACAGGGGACAACGAAACACCATATATTTT
TRBV27	-	TRBD2	15	TRBJ2-1	CASSPKRGVYNEQFF	TGTGCCAGCAGCCCGAAGCGGGGGGTCTACAATGAGCAGTTCTTC